These 22 T cell receptor beta chains share one sample of origin, sequenced in a study of shared clonotypes between healthy human individuals. TCRdb's copy holds only in-frame clones and misses some; the assay was immunoSEQ multiplex PCR. The profile shows some 800,000 clones, 85% to 95% of them singletons. In the naive CD8 group, cells lacked CD45RO and were positively selected for CCR7, so terminally differentiated effector memory CD45RA+ cells were left out. The sequenced material came from naive CD8+ T cells sorted from blood. The origin of the receptors is a man under 40 in good health.

This clone has just a few counts. The chain is built from TRBV29-1 and TRBJ2-1; D not certain. Germline V CDR1 and CDR2: SQVTM, ANQGSEA. V gave up 1 base and J gave up 9 bases, with 13 bases separating them. This CDR3 is 13 amino acids long. The CDR3 reads CSVEGASRTEQFF. Written as DNA, the CDR3 is TGCAGCGTTGAAGGAGCAAGCAGGACTGAGCAGTTCTTC.

In regard to this clone: Other DNA sequences from this sample encode an identical CDR3 as well. The chain is built from TRBV2 and TRBJ1-1; D not resolved. CDR3 length: 12 amino acids. V lost 2 bases, J lost 5 bases, and 6 bases lay in between. The germline V gene has CDR1 SNHLY and CDR2 FYNNEI. In DNA form, the CDR3 reads TGTGCCAGCAGTGAATCTGGGACTGAAGCTTTCTTT. Its translation is CASSESGTEAFF.

The V and J genes are TRBV7-9 and TRBJ2-1, with D uncertain. CDR1 and CDR2 from the germline V gene are SEHNR and FQNEAQ (reference sequence). Between the trimmed V and J ends, which lost 5 bases and 4 bases, there was a span of 15 bases. CDR3 size: 15 residues. CDR3: CASSPPLAKYNEQFF. CDR3 nucleotide sequence: TGTGCCAGCAGCCCCCCGCTCGCAAAATACAATGAGCAGTTCTTC.

The chain is built from TRBV9 and TRBJ2-1; 11 positions match TRBD2. Trimming at V came to 4 bases and at J to 6 bases, leaving 6 bases not matched to a gene. This CDR3 has 15 amino acids. CDR1 and CDR2 (germline): SGDLS, YYNGEE. CDR3 region: CASSSTSGSTNEQFF. The CDR3 coding sequence is TGTGCCAGCAGCTCAACTAGCGGGAGCACCAATGAGCAGTTCTTC. Full variable domain (missing parts from reference TRBV9 and TRBJ2-1): DSGVTQTPKHLITATGQRVTLRCSPRSGDLSVYWYQQSLDQGLQFLIQYYNGEERAKGNILERFSAQQFPDLHSELNLSSLELGDSALYFCASSSTSGSTNEQFFGPGTRLTVL.

The chain links TRBV29-1 to TRBJ2-5, with 9 bases matching TRBD1. Germline V gives CDR1 SQVTM, CDR2 ANQGSEA. V lost 3 bases to trimming and J lost 1 base; unmatched junction nucleotides: 9. The length of the CDR3 is 16 residues. The CDR3 is CSVDRHGTGPQETQYF. The CDR3 coding sequence is TGCAGCGTTGACAGACACGGGACAGGGCCCCAAGAGACCCAGTACTTC.

The chain combines TRBV21-1 with TRBJ2-4; the table's D call of TRBD1 was not tested on the DNA. TRBV21-1 represents a pseudogene. The CDR3 extends over 13 amino acids. Written as DNA, the CDR3 is TGTGCCAGCCCGACCCGTCCCACAGGGGGGGAATACTTC. This gives the protein CASPTRPTGGEYF.

This sequence joins TRBV7-9 and TRBJ2-1, with a weak D call TRBD1 (5 bases). Germline V CDR1 and CDR2: SEHNR, FQNEAQ (reference sequence). V was clipped by 5 bases and J by 3 bases, with 11 bases between them. The length of the CDR3 is 14 residues. CDR3 loop: CASSGATHYNEQFF. The CDR3 nucleotides read TGTGCCAGCAGCGGGGCTACTCACTACAATGAGCAGTTCTTC.

The chain carries TRBV6-4 and TRBJ2-2, with D hard to call. The CDR3 runs to 14 residues. Germline-derived CDR1 and CDR2 are MRHNA and SNTAGT. V was trimmed by 0 bases and J by 6 bases, leaving 8 bases between them. The CDR3 DNA sequence: TGTGCCAGCAGTGACTCGAACGGGCCCGGGGAGCTGTTTTTT. This translates into CASSDSNGPGELFF.

The chain joins TRBV6-5 to TRBJ2-1; D ambiguous. CDR1 and CDR2 from the germline V gene are MNHEY and SVGAGI. V lost 0 bases to trimming and J lost 8 bases, with 8 bases between them. There are 13 residues in the CDR3. The CDR3: CASSYSSLDEQFF. As DNA, the CDR3 is TGTGCCAGCAGTTACTCGAGCCTAGATGAGCAGTTCTTC.

Remarks on this clone: At the DNA level, this CDR3 is encoded by other sequences in the same sample as well. V usage is TRBV6-5 and J usage is TRBJ2-7, with TRBD2 as a possible D gene (5 bases). CDR3 length: 13 amino acids. Germline V CDR1 and CDR2: MNHEY, SVGAGI. V was shortened by 6 bases and J by 2 bases, with 11 bases between the two germline ends. The CDR3 spells CASSPGITYEQYF. Here the CDR3 DNA reads TGTGCCAGCAGCCCCGGGATTACCTACGAGCAGTACTTC.

V gene TRBV6-1 combines with J gene TRBJ2-1; TRBD2 matches at 7 bases. CDR3 length equals 15 residues. Per the germline V gene, CDR1 is MNHNS and CDR2 is SASEGT. Trimming removed 2 bases from V and 0 bases from J; junction bases left unmatched: 1. This chain's CDR3 is CASSEWGGSYNEQFF. The CDR3 nucleotides are TGTGCCAGCAGTGAATGGGGGGGCTCCTACAATGAGCAGTTCTTC.

The chain recombines TRBV28 with TRBJ2-7, with 15 bases fitting TRBD2. V dropped 6 bases and J dropped 1; count of bases not matched to a gene: 4. CDR3 length equals 16 residues. The germline V gene has CDR1 MDHEN and CDR2 SYDVKM. The CDR3 DNA reads as TGTGCCAGCAGGGGACTAGCGGGAGGAAAATCCTACGAGCAGTACTTC. Its protein product is CASRGLAGGKSYEQYF.

The V and J genes are TRBV6-1 and TRBJ2-7; 7 bases match TRBD2. The CDR3 has 14 amino acids. Germline trimming cut 5 bases from V and 4 bases from J; bases unmatched to any gene: 8. Germline V lookup: CDR1 MNHNS, CDR2 SASEGT. The CDR3 nucleotides read TGTGCCAGCAGTTATGCCGGGACTATATACGAGCAGTACTTC. Translation gives CASSYAGTIYEQYF.

This rearrangement joins TRBV7-2 to TRBJ1-5; 8 nucleotides match TRBD1. The CDR3 is 17 residues long. V lost 1 base, J lost 0 bases, and 5 bases stayed unmatched. Germline V gene lookup returns CDR1 SGHTA and CDR2 FQGNSA. This CDR3 reads CASSLVLGQGSNQPQHF. Written as DNA, the CDR3 is TGTGCCAGCAGCTTAGTGCTAGGACAGGGTAGCAATCAGCCCCAGCATTTT.

This chain uses TRBV7-9 with TRBJ2-2; D not resolved. With 2 bases removed from V and 5 bases from J, the gap between germline ends came to 12 bases. The germline V gene encodes CDR1 SEHNR and CDR2 FQNEAQ (reference sequence). The CDR3 has 15 amino acids. The CDR3 is CASSLSADGTGELFF. The CDR3 DNA sequence: TGTGCCAGCAGCTTATCAGCCGATGGGACCGGGGAGCTGTTTTTT.

The chain couples TRBV10-3 to TRBJ2-1; perhaps TRBD1 as D (6 bases). The CDR3 consists of 16 residues. The germline CDR1 and CDR2 sequences are ENHRY and SYGVKD. Trimming shortened V by 0 bases and J by 7 bases, and 16 bases separated the two germline ends. CDR3 residues: CAISESGGSAANEQFF. Written as DNA, the CDR3 is TGTGCCATCAGTGAGTCAGGGGGATCCGCAGCGAATGAGCAGTTCTTC.

The chain uses TRBV11-2 and TRBJ1-2, with D unresolved. Trimming left V 1 base short and J 4 bases short, with 10 bases between. CDR3 size: 14 residues. The V gene's germline CDR1 is SGHAT and CDR2 FQNNGV. For the CDR3, the DNA is TGTGCCAGCAGCTTAGTTCCGGGAGCCTATGGCTACACCTTC. Amino acid sequence: CASSLVPGAYGYTF.

V and J are TRBV19 and TRBJ2-5; D is possibly TRBD2 (5 bases). Germline V gives CDR1 LNHDA, CDR2 SQIVND (reference sequence). With 5 bases removed from V and 0 bases from J, the gap between germline ends came to 10 bases. This CDR3 is 14 amino acids long. The CDR3 protein is CASSRSGYQETQYF. CDR3 nucleotides: TGTGCCAGTAGTCGCTCGGGGTACCAAGAGACCCAGTACTTC.

This clone was observed once. The rearrangement links TRBV29-1 to TRBJ2-5, with D perhaps TRBD2 (5 bases). Deletions cut 3 bases from V and 4 bases from J, with 9 bases between. Germline V gene data show CDR1 as SQVTM and CDR2 as ANQGSEA. CDR3 length: 12 residues. The CDR3 bases are TGCAGCGTTGAGAGTGGAGGAGAGACCCAGTACTTC. This translates into CSVESGGETQYF.

This chain joins TRBV6-5 and TRBJ1-2; a weak D match, TRBD1 (5 bases). The germline V gene has CDR1 MNHEY and CDR2 SVGAGI. The length of the CDR3 is 15 residues. V gave up 0 bases and J gave up 3 bases, with 11 bases separating them. CDR3 sequence (DNA): TGTGCCAGCAGTTACTCGCTTTGGGGGGACTATGGCTACACCTTC. As protein: CASSYSLWGDYGYTF.

The rearrangement uses TRBV10-1 and TRBJ1-1, with D possibly TRBD1 on 6 matching bases. This CDR3 has 15 amino acids. In germline, CDR1 is WNHNN, CDR2 SYGVQD (reference sequence). Trimming stripped 5 bases from V and 1 base from J, with 14 bases between. CDR3 DNA: TGCGCCAGCAGTCCTAAACAGGGCCGGAACACTGAAGCTTTCTTT. Encoded protein: CASSPKQGRNTEAFF.

The rearrangement joins TRBV4-3 to TRBJ2-7; D unclear. V was shortened by 1 base and J by 4 bases, with 11 bases between the two germline ends. This CDR3 has 14 amino acids. Germline V gives CDR1 LGHNA, CDR2 YSLEER. CDR3 sequence (DNA): TGCGCCAGCAGCCAAGCCGGCTTCGGTTACGAGCAGTACTTC. It specifies CASSQAGFGYEQYF.